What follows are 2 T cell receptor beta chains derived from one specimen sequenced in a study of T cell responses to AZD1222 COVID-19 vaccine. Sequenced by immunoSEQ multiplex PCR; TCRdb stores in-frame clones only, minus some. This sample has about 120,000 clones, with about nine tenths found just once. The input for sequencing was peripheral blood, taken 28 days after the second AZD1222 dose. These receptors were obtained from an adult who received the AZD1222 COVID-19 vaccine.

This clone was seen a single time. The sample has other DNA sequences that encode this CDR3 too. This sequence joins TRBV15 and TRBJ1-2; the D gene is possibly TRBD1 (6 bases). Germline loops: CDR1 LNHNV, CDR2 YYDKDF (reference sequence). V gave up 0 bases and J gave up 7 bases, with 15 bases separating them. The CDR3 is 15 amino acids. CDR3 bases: TGTGCCACCAGCAGAGATCCACCAGGGGCGCGTGGCTACACCTTC. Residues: CATSRDPPGARGYTF.

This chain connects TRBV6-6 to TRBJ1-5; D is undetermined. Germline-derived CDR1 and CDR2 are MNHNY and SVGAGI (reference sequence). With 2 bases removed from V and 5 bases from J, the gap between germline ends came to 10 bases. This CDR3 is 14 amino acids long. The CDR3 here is CASSYQRLDQPQHF. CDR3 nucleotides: TGTGCCAGCAGTTACCAACGTCTCGATCAGCCCCAGCATTTT.